This T cell receptor beta chain was sequenced for a study of beta chain features in type 1 diabetes. Study information: Age, gender and cell yields were similar between patients and healthy donors.

Study results and caveats: VDJ junctions sequenced from type 1 diabetes patients showed fewer insertions and more deletions. Among patients with Type 1 diabetes, TCRB CDR3s were moderately but significantly shorter in every one of the four CD4+ subsets.

This clone was detected a few times. No antigen is known for it. The V gene lost 5 bases and the J gene lost 0 bases, with 8 bases spanning the gap. CDR3 size: 13 residues. CDR1 and CDR2 (germline): GTSNPN, SVGIG (reference sequence). The entirety of the isolated RNA underwent reverse transcription, so expressed TCRB transcripts were sequenced. Naive, central memory and regulatory T cell samples came to a mean of about 3.9 million reads. Profiling relied on immunoSEQ multiplex PCR, and the TCRdb table lists in-frame clones only, not all of them. The data contain around 280,000 clones, about 15% of them singletons.

The clonotype originates from a man aged 18-30 years with type 1 diabetes. The sample was naive CD4+ T cells from blood. The rearrangement joins TRBV30 to TRBJ1-3; D remains ambiguous. CDR3 amino acids: CAWQKISGNTIYF. The DNA for the CDR3 is TGTGCCTGGCAGAAAATCTCTGGAAACACCATATATTTT.